The clone carrying this T cell receptor beta chain was observed a handful of times. Its matching antigen is unknown. Peripheral blood was drawn, roughly 10 milliliters per donor. This entry is derived from a study of blood T cells in healthy people across ages. General study findings and limits: From one million sequenced T cells, diversity estimates were lower bounds. PBMCs went unsorted, and a conclusive naive versus antigen-experienced comparison was therefore prevented.

The CDR3 covers 16 residues. In germline, CDR1 is SGHRS, CDR2 YFSETQ. A sample-barcoded 5' primer and a J-beta primer mix were used in a second PCR of roughly 7 to 11 cycles. All samples yielded 3 million or more CDR3-containing paired-end reads. TCRdb re-called the 5' RACE reads through MiXCR, storing one row per CDR3 protein. The repertoire includes 1.5 million to 1.8 million distinct CDR3 sequences, about 42% of them detected once, and about 3.8% sits in the top ten. Sequenced sample: blood. This clonotype originated in a woman between 18 and 30 years old in good health. The chain recombines TRBV5-1 with TRBJ2-7, with TRBD2 identical over 8 bases. The end of the DNA is better explained by TRBJ2-5, so the J call may be wrong. CDR3 coding DNA: TGCGCCAGCAGCTTGTTCGGGGGGGCCTTTCAGGAGACCCAGTACTTC. This sequence encodes CASSLFGGAFQETQYF.